These 25 T cell receptor beta chains were all obtained from the same sample, sequenced in a study of T cell responses to AZD1222 COVID-19 vaccine. Method: immunoSEQ multiplex PCR; TCRdb's copy keeps in-frame clones and lacks some. The sample holds around 130,000 clones, 80% to 90% seen once. The source material was peripheral blood, sampled on day 0 of AZD1222 vaccination. The receptors were gathered from an adult in good health.

This chain joins TRBV4-3 and TRBJ2-2; 13 nucleotides align to TRBD2. Germline V gene sequence: CDR1 LGHNA, CDR2 YSLEER. The CDR3 totals 16 residues. V lost 7 bases and J lost 6; bases outside the gene matches: 8. The CDR3 is CASTTGLAGAAGELFF. Written as DNA, the CDR3 is TGCGCCAGCACGACCGGACTAGCGGGAGCGGCCGGGGAGCTGTTTTTT.

This chain uses TRBV9 with TRBJ2-2, with D unresolved. V was clipped by 0 bases and J by 2 bases, with 5 bases between them. CDR3 length: 14 residues. CDR1 SGDLS and CDR2 YYNGEE come from the germline V gene. The CDR3 DNA reads as TGTGCCAGCAGCGTAGCTATTAACACCGGGGAGCTGTTTTTT. Its protein is CASSVAINTGELFF.

The chain uses TRBV3-1 (or the pseudogene TRBV3-2) and TRBJ2-5; D may match TRBD1 or TRBD2 (5 bases each). This CDR3 comprises 15 residues. Looked up from germline, CDR1 is LGHDT and CDR2 is YNNKEL (reference sequence). Trimming removed 4 bases at V and 3 bases at J, with 15 bases between. The CDR3 DNA is TGTGCCAGCAGCCCGCGGAGAGGGACCGAAGAGACCCAGTACTTC. It codes for CASSPRRGTEETQYF.

The chain uses TRBV18 and TRBJ2-7; D is perhaps TRBD1 (6 bases). Trimming shortened V by 2 bases and J by 0 bases, and 8 bases separated the two germline ends. CDR1 and CDR2 (germline): KGHSH, LQKENI. The CDR3 totals 14 residues. CDR3 sequence reads: CASSPDRSSYEQYF. The CDR3 nucleotides are TGTGCCAGCTCACCAGACAGGAGCTCCTACGAGCAGTACTTC. The entire variable domain, with the rest obtained from reference TRBV18 and TRBJ2-7, is as follows: NAGVMQNPRHLVRRRGQEARLRCSPMKGHSHVYWYRQLPEEGLKFMVYLQKENIIDESGMPKERFSAEFPKEGPSILRIQQVVRGDSAAYFCASSPDRSSYEQYFGPGTRLTVT.

V and J are TRBV5-5 and TRBJ2-7; 10 nucleotides match TRBD1. V lost 4 bases to trimming and J lost 4 bases; unmatched junction nucleotides: 5. The CDR3 is 14 amino acids. Germline lookup yields CDR1 SGHKS and CDR2 YYEKEE (reference sequence). The CDR3 protein is CASSTWTGGYEQYF. The CDR3 nucleotides are TGTGCCAGCAGCACCTGGACAGGGGGATACGAGCAGTACTTC.

V is TRBV7-9 and J is TRBJ1-2; no firm D call. Germline CDR1 is SEHNR and CDR2 is FQNEAQ (reference sequence). This CDR3 has 15 residues. V was shortened by 1 base and J by 5 bases, with 14 bases between the two germline ends. CDR3 sequence reads: CASSLGPLSMYGYTF. CDR3 sequence (DNA): TGTGCCAGCAGCTTAGGGCCCCTGAGTATGTATGGCTACACCTTC.

This chain's CDR3 is CSVGDSAIQPQHF. CDR3 DNA sequence: TGCAGCGTTGGGGACAGCGCTATTCAGCCCCAGCATTTT. The chain carries TRBV29-1 and TRBJ1-5; TRBD1 agrees at 7 bases. Germline V lookup: CDR1 SQVTM, CDR2 ANQGSEA. Losses at the gene ends were 4 bases for V and 6 bases for J; bases not matched to a gene: 6. The CDR3 sequence is 13 residues long.

V and J are TRBV18 and TRBJ2-1, with 7 positions matching TRBD2. The germline V gene has CDR1 KGHSH and CDR2 LQKENI. This CDR3 comprises 14 residues. Losses at the gene ends were 6 bases for V and 6 bases for J; bases not matched to a gene: 8. Here the CDR3 reads CASSPRLARNEQFF. The CDR3 nucleotides are TGTGCCAGCTCGCCCAGACTAGCCCGCAATGAGCAGTTCTTC.

Worth noting for this clone: Sequence at one end of the junction differs from germline and may be a read error. The chain uses TRBV6-6 and TRBJ1-2, with 7 bases matching TRBD1. CDR1 and CDR2 from the germline V gene are MNHNY and SVGAGI (reference sequence). This CDR3 region has 12 residues. In DNA, the CDR3 is TGTGCCAGCAGTCCCGGACAGGAGACGTTCCACTTC. This gives the protein CASSPGQETFHF.

The chain has TRBV7-2 and TRBJ2-1, with D tentatively TRBD1 or TRBD2 (5 bases each). CDR1 is SGHTA and CDR2 is FQGNSA in the germline V gene. There are 17 residues in the CDR3. Trimming left V 2 bases short and J 6 bases short, with 20 bases between. CDR3 in amino acids: CASSLTPGLARANEQFF. The DNA for the CDR3 is TGTGCCAGCAGCTTAACCCCGGGGCTAGCAAGGGCCAATGAGCAGTTCTTC.

This clone was seen only once. The chain combines TRBV5-7 with TRBJ1-6; D not resolved. TRBV5-7 belongs to the ORF category, with a function that is uncertain. The CDR3 is made up of 16 amino acids. Between the trimmed V and J ends, which lost 0 bases and 0 bases, there was a span of 7 bases. CDR3 nucleotide sequence: TGTGCCAGCAGCTTGGAGTGTTGCTCCTATAATTCACCCCTCCACTTT. This encodes CASSLECCSYNSPLHF.

This clone was picked up one time. This sequence joins TRBV7-9 and TRBJ1-2, with TRBD1 identical over 9 bases. Losses at the gene ends were 5 bases for V and 8 bases for J; bases not matched to a gene: 6. CDR1 is SEHNR, CDR2 FQNEAQ, per germline (reference sequence). The CDR3 spans 13 residues. CDR3 bases: TGTGCCAGCAGCGTCGGACAGGGGTGGGGCTACACCTTC. Translating gives CASSVGQGWGYTF.

The genes are TRBV28 and TRBJ1-5, with no clear D. Germline V gene sequence: CDR1 MDHEN, CDR2 SYDVKM. Between the trimmed V and J ends, which lost 4 bases and 4 bases, there was a span of 11 bases. The CDR3 runs to 14 residues. CDR3 sequence: CASSSPGDNQPQHF. The CDR3 coding sequence is TGTGCCAGCAGTTCCCCTGGAGATAATCAGCCCCAGCATTTT.

The chain employs TRBV18 and TRBJ1-6; a weak D match, TRBD1 (6 bases). Germline V gene lookup returns CDR1 KGHSH and CDR2 LQKENI. This CDR3 spans 15 amino acids. Deletions cut 0 bases from V and 5 bases from J, with 8 bases between. CDR3 sequence (DNA): TGTGCCAGCTCACCACCGGAGGGGGATAATTCACCCCTCCACTTT. Residues: CASSPPEGDNSPLHF. The whole variable domain, remainder taken from reference TRBV18 and TRBJ1-6, is NAGVMQNPRHLVRRRGQEARLRCSPMKGHSHVYWYRQLPEEGLKFMVYLQKENIIDESGMPKERFSAEFPKEGPSILRIQQVVRGDSAAYFCASSPPEGDNSPLHFGNGTRLTVT.

The V gene is TRBV18, the J gene TRBJ2-7; D remains unclear. CDR1 is KGHSH, CDR2 LQKENI, per germline. This CDR3 region has 13 residues. Between the trimmed V and J ends, which lost 4 bases and 3 bases, there was a span of 10 bases. As DNA, the CDR3 is TGTGCCAGCTCACGAGGTGGGGACTACGAGCAGTACTTC. This gives the protein CASSRGGDYEQYF.

CDR3 bases: TGTGCCAGCAGCCAAGATAGTAAGGACAGGGGGCGAGGGAAACTGTTTTTT. This translates into CASSQDSKDRGRGKLFF. The genes are TRBV4-2 and TRBJ1-4; 11 bases line up with TRBD1. The CDR3 is made up of 17 amino acids. After removal of 0 bases from V and 11 bases from J, the junction contained 11 bases not matched to a gene. Germline lookup yields CDR1 LGHNA and CDR2 YNFKEQ.

This clone was seen only once. This chain connects TRBV18 to TRBJ1-1, with a possible D match to TRBD1 (5 bases). Germline CDR1 and CDR2: KGHSH and LQKENI. CDR3 length: 14 amino acids. V lost 3 bases and J lost 10, with 18 bases in between. The CDR3 bases are TGTGCCAGCTCACCGGCCAGGGCAGTTTTCCGAGCTTTCTTT. This gives the protein CASSPARAVFRAFF.

This clone was observed once. The rearrangement uses TRBV7-2 and TRBJ2-7; maybe TRBD2 (6 bases). The CDR3 totals 17 residues. Germline loops: CDR1 SGHTA, CDR2 FQGNSA. V lost 4 bases and J lost 2, with 21 bases in between. The CDR3 reads CASSSLTRGSIPYEQYF. As DNA, the CDR3 is TGTGCCAGCAGCTCATTGACGCGGGGTTCTATCCCCTACGAGCAGTACTTC.

The chain employs TRBV30 and TRBJ2-7, with TRBD1 as a possible D gene (5 bases). Trimming shortened V by 2 bases and J by 5 bases, and 10 bases separated the two germline ends. The CDR3 consists of 12 residues. Germline CDR1 and CDR2: GTSNPN and SVGIG (reference sequence). The CDR3 bases are TGTGCCTGGAGTCATACAGGAGACGAGCAGTACTTC. This translates into CAWSHTGDEQYF.

This clone was seen once. One end of the junction varies from germline; a read error may be responsible. The gene calls are TRBV7-7 and TRBJ2-7, with TRBD2 matching 7 bases. Germline-derived CDR1 and CDR2 are SSHAT and FNYEAQ (reference sequence). The CDR3 is 16 amino acids. The CDR3 protein is CASSLAGPTRSDEQYF. CDR3 coding DNA: TGTGCTAGCAGCTTAGCGGGCCCGACCCGGTCGGACGAGCAGTACTTC.

This clone was seen a handful of times. The chain combines TRBV7-3 with TRBJ1-5; D unclear. Germline CDR1 SGHTA, CDR2 FQGTGA. CDR3 size: 13 residues. V was pared by 3 bases and J by 2 bases, with 5 bases between. DNA for the CDR3: TGTGCCAGCAGCTTGAAGGGCAATCAGCCCCAGCATTTT. Protein: CASSLKGNQPQHF.

This clone was detected only once. The genes are TRBV4-1 and TRBJ1-2; D is undetermined. The V gene's germline CDR1 is MGHRA and CDR2 YSYEKL. The V gene lost 0 bases and the J gene lost 1 base, with 6 bases spanning the gap. The CDR3 is made up of 14 amino acids. The CDR3 here is CASSQDRLNYGYTF. The CDR3 region has the DNA TGCGCCAGCAGCCAAGACAGACTTAACTATGGCTACACCTTC.

The genes are TRBV29-1 and TRBJ2-3; D is ambiguous. Germline V gene sequence: CDR1 SQVTM, CDR2 ANQGSEA. The CDR3 is 12 amino acids. Trimming took off 2 bases at V and 2 bases at J, with 5 bases between the two ends. Here the CDR3 reads CSVESPTDTQYF. CDR3 DNA sequence: TGCAGCGTTGAAAGTCCCACAGATACGCAGTATTTT.

The rearrangement uses TRBV29-1 and TRBJ2-2; D is ambiguous. The CDR3 has 13 residues. Trimming stripped 2 bases from V and 7 bases from J, with 11 bases between. Germline CDR1 reads SQVTM; CDR2 reads ANQGSEA. The CDR3 nucleotides are TGCAGCGTTGAAAGGCCTCCCGACGGGGAGCTGTTTTTT. Amino acids: CSVERPPDGELFF.

The V gene is TRBV4-2, the J gene TRBJ2-2; 8 nucleotides align to TRBD2. CDR1 is LGHNA and CDR2 is YNFKEQ in the germline V gene. The CDR3 totals 16 residues. With 0 bases clipped from V and 6 bases from J, the junction kept 6 bases outside the gene matches. The CDR3 DNA is TGTGCCAGCAGCCAAGAACCGGGGGGGGCAGCCGGGGAGCTGTTTTTT. Its protein product is CASSQEPGGAAGELFF.